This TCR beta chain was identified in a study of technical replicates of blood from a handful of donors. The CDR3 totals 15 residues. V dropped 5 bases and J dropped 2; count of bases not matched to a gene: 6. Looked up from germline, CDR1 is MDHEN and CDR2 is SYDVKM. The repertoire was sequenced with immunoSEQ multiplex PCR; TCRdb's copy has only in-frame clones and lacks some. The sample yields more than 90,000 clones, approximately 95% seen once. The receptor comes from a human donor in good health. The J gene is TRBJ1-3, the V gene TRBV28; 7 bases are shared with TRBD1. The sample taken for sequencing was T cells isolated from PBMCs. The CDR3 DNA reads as TGTGCCAGCAGTGCCGGGACAGCGACTGGAAACACCATATATTTT. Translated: CASSAGTATGNTIYF.